The source of this TCR beta chain is a study of identical twins. CDR3 length: 15 amino acids. Carrying unique molecular identifiers, the cDNA also gained a universal primer site through template switching. TCRdb re-derived calls from the 5' RACE reads in MiXCR, one entry per CDR3 protein. The repertoire includes around 450,000 distinct CDR3 sequences, around 14% of them detected once, and around 0.52% sits in the top ten. This clonotype turned up a few times. What it recognizes is unknown. Findings of the study overall: Within cord blood, abundant beta clonotypes carried fewer insertions, but memory repertoires showed no such trend.

These data also formed part of another study, on yellow fever vaccine responses in identical twins. As that report states: Twins reportedly showed a vaccine T cell response that seemed partly convergent and partly personalized.

This receptor was taken from a woman aged 18 to 35 in good health. The chain uses TRBV12-1 and TRBJ1-1; the table's D call of TRBD1 was not tested on the DNA. TRBV12-1 is shown as a pseudogene. Sequenced input: CD4+ T cells sorted from blood. The CDR3 spells CASSFFGTLVVGAFF. The CDR3 nucleotides are TGTGCCAGCAGCTTTTTCGGGACACTGGTTGTGGGAGCTTTCTTT.